The T cell receptor beta chain described here comes from a study of post-analysis software for immune sequencing data. On the study more broadly: Recorded disease courses covered relapsing-remitting, secondary progressive and progressive-relapsing multiple sclerosis. Some patients had no subtype annotation.

Unique molecular identifiers were carried by the TCR beta cDNA libraries. One entry per CDR3 protein results from TCRdb running MiXCR on the PCR reads. The sample lists some 700,000 distinct CDR3 sequences, approximately 60% seen once, with 11% in the top ten. This clonotype has only a few counts. Its antigen is as yet unknown. Findings and limits, study-wide: Batch-matched samples strongly co-clustered by F measure. Significantly lower normalized Chao1 diversity was found in patients with multiple sclerosis relative to controls.

Input material: blood. This sequence was found in a girl aged 2-10 years with multiple sclerosis.

CDR3 sequence (DNA): TGCAGCGTTTCTGCGGGAGGGCCTAGTGAGACCCAGTACTTC. This translates into CSVSAGGPSETQYF. The chain links TRBV29-1 to TRBJ2-5; 9 bases are shared with TRBD2. There are 14 residues in the CDR3. Germline V gene data show CDR1 as SQVTM and CDR2 as ANQGSEA. V shed 5 bases, J shed 5 bases, and the junction held 9 bases outside the gene matches.